The rows below give T cell receptor beta chains drawn from one sample of a study of cytomegalovirus exposure and HLA in healthy donors. The assay was immunoSEQ multiplex PCR, and TCRdb's table has in-frame clones only and misses some. The sample table includes roughly 74,000 clones. The source material was PBMCs. The receptors were sampled from a female donor in good health and CMV-seropositive. Each CDR3 is given with its conserved first and last residue. A D gene is named only where the DNA matches it firmly.

v_call	j_call	d_call	cdr3_aa	cdr3_nt
TRBV10-2	TRBJ1-1	NA	CASSESLLGAVTEAFF	TGCGCCAGCAGTGAGTCACTATTGGGGGCTGTCACTGAAGCTTTCTTT
TRBV7-8	TRBJ1-1	NA	CASSLAGGKAFF	TGTGCCAGCAGCTTAGCCGGAGGGAAAGCTTTCTTT
TRBV9	TRBJ1-4	NA	CASSGGVGGNEKLFF	TGTGCCAGCAGCGGAGGGGTCGGGGGTAATGAAAAACTGTTTTTT
TRBV9	TRBJ1-6	TRBD1	CASSTRQGHSPLHF	TGTGCCAGCAGCACCAGACAGGGGCATTCACCCCTCCACTTT
TRBV9	TRBJ1-2	NA	CASTLDGQGYNGYTF	TGTGCCAGCACCTTAGACGGCCAGGGTTACAACGGCTACACCTTC
TRBV18	TRBJ1-1	NA	CASSPGRPMNTEAFF	TGTGCCAGCTCACCTGGCAGGCCAATGAACACTGAAGCTTTCTTT
TRBV9	TRBJ1-1	NA	CASSPHRGESTEAFF	TGTGCCAGCAGCCCTCATCGGGGGGAATCCACTGAAGCTTTCTTT
TRBV7-9	TRBJ1-1	NA	CASSLLGPLNTEAFF	TGTGCCAGCAGCTTGCTTGGGCCTTTGAACACTGAAGCTTTCTTT
TRBV27	TRBJ2-1	TRBD2	CASSLGTSGSNEQFF	TGTGCCAGCAGTTTAGGGACTAGCGGGAGCAATGAGCAGTTCTTC
TRBV19	TRBJ1-1	NA	CASSIPTGKNTEAFF	TGTGCCAGTAGTATACCCACAGGGAAGAACACTGAAGCTTTCTTT
TRBV30	TRBJ1-6	TRBD1	CAWSVRGGRTLQSPLHF	TGTGCCTGGAGTGTTCGAGGGGGCAGGACCCTCCAATCACCCCTCCACTTT
TRBV6-5	TRBJ2-6	NA	CASSYSSGANVLTF	TGTGCCAGCAGTTACTCATCAGGGGCCAACGTCCTGACTTTC
TRBV5-1	TRBJ2-2	TRBD1	CASSFGLWGQGGTGELFF	TGCGCCAGCAGCTTCGGTCTCTGGGGACAGGGTGGCACCGGGGAGCTGTTTTTT
TRBV4-3	TRBJ2-6	NA	CASSQDYRFEGTPSSGANVLTF	TGCGCCAGCAGCCAAGATTATCGATTCGAGGGAACACCTAGCTCTGGGGCCAACGTCCTGACTTTC
TRBV19	TRBJ2-1	TRBD1	CASSYSGTGGKKEQFF	TGTGCCAGTAGTTACTCCGGGACAGGGGGTAAGAAAGAGCAGTTCTTC
TRBV18	TRBJ1-5	NA	CASSLGQINQPQHF	TGTGCCAGCTCTTTGGGACAAATCAATCAGCCCCAGCATTTT
TRBV28	TRBJ1-5	TRBD1	CASGDRVQPQHF	TGTGCCAGCGGGGACAGGGTCCAGCCCCAGCATTTT
TRBV5-1	TRBJ1-1	TRBD1	CASSWGTANTEAFF	TGCGCCAGCAGCTGGGGGACAGCCAACACTGAAGCTTTCTTT
TRBV6-1	TRBJ1-5	NA	CASTPTITRNQPQHF	TGTGCCAGCACTCCGACAATTACCCGCAATCAGCCCCAGCATTTT
TRBV9	TRBJ2-3	TRBD2	CASSVVASGGTDTQYF	TGTGCCAGCAGCGTAGTCGCTAGCGGGGGAACAGATACGCAGTATTTT
TRBV4-1	TRBJ1-2	NA	CASSQEGGSNYGYTF	TGCGCCAGCAGCCAAGAAGGGGGATCCAACTATGGCTACACCTTC
TRBV28	TRBJ2-5	TRBD2	CASSQSGSRVETQYF	TGTGCCAGCAGTCAGAGCGGGAGTAGGGTAGAGACCCAGTACTTC
TRBV11-2	TRBJ1-2	NA	CASSPHPTATSGYTF	TGTGCCAGCAGCCCCCACCCGACAGCCACGTCAGGCTACACCTTC
TRBV6-5	TRBJ1-5	NA	CAPTRQGKQPQHF	TGTGCCCCAACTAGGCAGGGGAAACAGCCCCAGCATTTT
TRBV30	TRBJ1-2	TRBD1	CAGRDRGNYGYTF	TGTGCCGGCCGGGACAGGGGAAACTATGGCTACACCTTC
TRBV6-1	TRBJ1-5	NA	CASSATPGGASNQPQHF	TGTGCCAGCAGTGCAACCCCTGGAGGGGCTAGCAATCAGCCCCAGCATTTT
TRBV11-2	TRBJ1-1	NA	CASSSVRVRTEAFF	TGTGCCAGCAGCTCGGTCAGGGTGAGGACTGAAGCTTTCTTT
TRBV30	TRBJ1-6	NA	CAWSVRQGRSPLHF	TGTGCCTGGAGTGTACGTCAGGGTCGTTCACCCCTCCACTTT
TRBV30	TRBJ2-6	NA	CACNSGANVLTF	TGTGCCTGCAACTCTGGGGCCAACGTCCTGACTTTC
TRBV7-8	TRBJ2-3	NA	CASSFSAPEPEDTDTQYF	TGTGCCAGCAGCTTCAGCGCGCCAGAGCCTGAGGACACAGATACGCAGTATTTT
TRBV2	TRBJ1-3	NA	CASSAQGIGGNTIYF	TGTGCCAGCAGTGCACAGGGAATCGGTGGAAACACCATATATTTT
TRBV29-1	TRBJ1-3	NA	CSASPSSGNTIYF	TGCAGTGCGTCTCCGAGCTCTGGAAACACCATATATTTT
TRBV4-2	TRBJ2-3	NA	CASSQKTSTTDTQYF	TGTGCCAGCAGCCAGAAGACTAGTACCACAGATACGCAGTATTTT
TRBV4-3	TRBJ2-1	TRBD2	CASSQDSLAGDEQFF	TGCGCCAGCAGCCAAGATAGCCTAGCGGGAGATGAGCAGTTCTTC
TRBV2	TRBJ2-2	TRBD1	CASRGDRNTGELFF	TGTGCCAGCAGGGGGGACAGAAACACCGGGGAGCTGTTTTTT
TRBV6-5	TRBJ2-7	TRBD1	CASSYSARQGGYEQYF	TGTGCCAGCAGTTACTCCGCAAGACAGGGGGGATACGAGCAGTACTTC
TRBV6-1	TRBJ2-7	NA	CASRETGLYEQYF	TGTGCCAGCAGGGAGACCGGTCTCTACGAGCAGTACTTC
TRBV18	TRBJ1-6	TRBD1	CASSPVRGQSPLHF	TGTGCCAGCTCACCAGTCAGGGGGCAATCACCCCTCCACTTT
TRBV30	TRBJ2-1	NA	CAWPPSYNEQFF	TGTGCCTGGCCTCCTTCCTACAATGAGCAGTTCTTC
TRBV19	TRBJ1-5	NA	CASSMFLVTENQPQHF	TGTGCCAGTAGTATGTTCCTCGTGACAGAGAATCAGCCCCAGCATTTT
TRBV9	TRBJ1-2	NA	CASSDIMDSHYGYTF	TGTGCCAGCAGCGACATTATGGACAGCCACTATGGCTACACCTTC
TRBV11-2	TRBJ1-4	NA	CASSRAVNEKLFF	TGTGCCAGCAGCCGAGCGGTTAATGAAAAACTGTTTTTT
TRBV29-1	TRBJ2-1	NA	CSVVTRNTYNEQFF	TGCAGCGTGGTAACCAGGAACACCTACAATGAGCAGTTCTTC
TRBV4-3	TRBJ1-2	NA	CASSQDEQVRGGGYTF	TGCGCCAGCAGCCAAGACGAACAGGTACGAGGCGGTGGCTACACCTTC
TRBV5-1	TRBJ2-7	NA	CASSLAPDSGYEQYF	TGCGCCAGCAGCTTGGCCCCAGATAGCGGCTACGAGCAGTACTTC